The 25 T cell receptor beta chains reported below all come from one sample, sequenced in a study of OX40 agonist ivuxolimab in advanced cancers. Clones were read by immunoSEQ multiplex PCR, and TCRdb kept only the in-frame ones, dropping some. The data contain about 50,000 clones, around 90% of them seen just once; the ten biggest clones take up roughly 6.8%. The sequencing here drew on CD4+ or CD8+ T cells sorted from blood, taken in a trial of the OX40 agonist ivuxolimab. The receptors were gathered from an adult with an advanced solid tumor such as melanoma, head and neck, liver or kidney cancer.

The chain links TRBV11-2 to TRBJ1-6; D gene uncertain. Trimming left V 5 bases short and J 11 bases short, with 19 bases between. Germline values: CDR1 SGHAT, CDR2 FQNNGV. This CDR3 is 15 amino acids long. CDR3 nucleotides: TGTGCCAGCAGCCCGCGTGATGAAGCGTCGGCACCCCTCCACTTT. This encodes CASSPRDEASAPLHF.

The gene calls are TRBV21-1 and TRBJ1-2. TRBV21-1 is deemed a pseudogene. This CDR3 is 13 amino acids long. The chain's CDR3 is CASIALTNYGYTF. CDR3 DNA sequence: TGTGCCAGCATAGCACTGACTAACTATGGCTACACCTTC.

The DNA of the CDR3 is TGTGCCAGCGGTTCCCGGATGAACACTGAAGCTTTCTTT. As protein: CASGSRMNTEAFF. This sequence joins TRBV6-5 and TRBJ1-1, with D unresolved. The germline V gene has CDR1 MNHEY and CDR2 SVGAGI. The CDR3 loop spans 13 amino acids. Trimming took 8 bases from V and 0 from J, leaving 10 bases between them.

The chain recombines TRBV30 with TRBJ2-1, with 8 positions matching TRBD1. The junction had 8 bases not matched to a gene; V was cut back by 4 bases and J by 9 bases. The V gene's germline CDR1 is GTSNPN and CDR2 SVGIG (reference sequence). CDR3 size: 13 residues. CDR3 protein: CAWNNGQGTEQFF. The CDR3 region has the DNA TGTGCCTGGAACAATGGACAGGGCACTGAGCAGTTCTTC.

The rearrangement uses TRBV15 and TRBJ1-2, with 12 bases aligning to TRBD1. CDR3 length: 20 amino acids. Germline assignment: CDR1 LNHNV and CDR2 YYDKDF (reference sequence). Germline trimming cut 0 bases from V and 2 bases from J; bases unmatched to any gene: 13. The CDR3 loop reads CATSRDRSGWDRGRNYGYTF. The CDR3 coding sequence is TGTGCCACCAGCAGAGATCGATCAGGTTGGGACAGGGGGCGGAACTATGGCTACACCTTC. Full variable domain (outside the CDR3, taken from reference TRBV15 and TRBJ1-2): DAMVIQNPRYQVTQFGKPVTLSCSQTLNHNVMYWYQQKSSQAPKLLFHYYDKDFNNEADTPDNFQSRRPNTSFCFLDIRSPGLGDTAMYLCATSRDRSGWDRGRNYGYTFGSGTRLTVV.

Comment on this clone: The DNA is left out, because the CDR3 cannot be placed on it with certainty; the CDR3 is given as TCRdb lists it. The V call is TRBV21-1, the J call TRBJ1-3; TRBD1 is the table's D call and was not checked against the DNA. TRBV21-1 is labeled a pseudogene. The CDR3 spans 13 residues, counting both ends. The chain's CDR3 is CASTWGAGNTIYF.

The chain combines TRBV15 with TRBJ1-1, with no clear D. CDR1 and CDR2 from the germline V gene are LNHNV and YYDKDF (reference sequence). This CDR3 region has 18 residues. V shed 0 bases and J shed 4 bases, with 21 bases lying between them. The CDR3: CATSRDLLMGGLGTEAFF. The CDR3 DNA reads TGTGCCACCAGCAGAGATCTGCTGATGGGAGGATTGGGCACTGAAGCTTTCTTT.

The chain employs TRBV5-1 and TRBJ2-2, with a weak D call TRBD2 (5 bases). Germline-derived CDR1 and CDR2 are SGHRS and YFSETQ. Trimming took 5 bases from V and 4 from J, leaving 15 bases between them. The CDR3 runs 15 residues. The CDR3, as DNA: TGCGCCAGCAGGGAAAGCGGAACGCGCACCGGGGAGCTGTTTTTT. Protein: CASRESGTRTGELFF.

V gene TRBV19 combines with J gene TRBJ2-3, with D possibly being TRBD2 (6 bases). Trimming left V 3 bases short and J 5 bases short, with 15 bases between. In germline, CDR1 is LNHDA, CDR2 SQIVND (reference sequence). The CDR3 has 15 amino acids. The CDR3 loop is CASSITSPGGDTQYF. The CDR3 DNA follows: TGTGCCAGTAGTATCACTAGCCCGGGTGGAGATACGCAGTATTTT.

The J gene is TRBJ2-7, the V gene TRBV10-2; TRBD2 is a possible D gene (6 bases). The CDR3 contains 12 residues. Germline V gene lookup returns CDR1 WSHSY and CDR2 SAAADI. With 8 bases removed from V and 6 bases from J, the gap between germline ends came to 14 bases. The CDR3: CASYGEAGEQYF. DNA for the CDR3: TGCGCCAGCTACGGGGAGGCAGGCGAGCAGTACTTC.

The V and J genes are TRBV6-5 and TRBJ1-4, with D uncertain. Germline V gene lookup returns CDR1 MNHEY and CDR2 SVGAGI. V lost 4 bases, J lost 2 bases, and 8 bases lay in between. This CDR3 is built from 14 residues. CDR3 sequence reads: CASSFSGTNEKLFF. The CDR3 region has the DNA TGTGCCAGCAGTTTCTCCGGGACTAATGAAAAACTGTTTTTT.

Written as DNA, the CDR3 is TGTGCCAGCAATCGACAGGGGGAGGGGAATGAGCAGTTCTTC. Its protein product is CASNRQGEGNEQFF. The chain joins TRBV6-5 to TRBJ2-1; TRBD1 agrees at 9 bases. Unmatched junction bases numbered 8, after V lost 7 bases and J lost 7 bases. The CDR3 has 14 amino acids. CDR1 MNHEY and CDR2 SVGAGI come from the germline V gene.

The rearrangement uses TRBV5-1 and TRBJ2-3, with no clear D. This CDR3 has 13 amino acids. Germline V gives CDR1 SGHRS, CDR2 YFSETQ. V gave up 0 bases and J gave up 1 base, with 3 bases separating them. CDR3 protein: CASSLEGTDTQYF. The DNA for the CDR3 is TGCGCCAGCAGCTTGGAAGGCACAGATACGCAGTATTTT.

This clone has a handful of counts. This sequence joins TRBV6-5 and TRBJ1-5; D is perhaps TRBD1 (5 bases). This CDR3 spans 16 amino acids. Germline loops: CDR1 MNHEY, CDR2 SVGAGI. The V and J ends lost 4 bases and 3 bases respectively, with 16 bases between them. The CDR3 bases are TGTGCCAGCAGTTCCTTGACAATGGGGGACAATCAGCCCCAGCATTTT. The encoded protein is CASSSLTMGDNQPQHF.

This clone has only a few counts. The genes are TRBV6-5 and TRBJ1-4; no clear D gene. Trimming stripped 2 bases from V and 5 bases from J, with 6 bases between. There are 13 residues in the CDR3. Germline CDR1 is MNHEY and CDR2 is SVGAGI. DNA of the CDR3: TGTGCCAGCAGTTACAGGAGGAATGAAAAACTGTTTTTT. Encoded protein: CASSYRRNEKLFF.

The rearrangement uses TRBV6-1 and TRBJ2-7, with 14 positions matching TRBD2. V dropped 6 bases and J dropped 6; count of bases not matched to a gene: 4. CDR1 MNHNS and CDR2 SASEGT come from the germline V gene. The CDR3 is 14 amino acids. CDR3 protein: CASSGTSGGVEQYV. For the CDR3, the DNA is TGTGCCAGCAGCGGGACTAGCGGGGGCGTCGAGCAGTACGTC.

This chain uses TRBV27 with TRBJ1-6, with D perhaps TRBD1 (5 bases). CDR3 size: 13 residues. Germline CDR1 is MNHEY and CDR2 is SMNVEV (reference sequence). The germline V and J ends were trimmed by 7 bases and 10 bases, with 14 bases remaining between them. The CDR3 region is CASTHEGTSPLHF. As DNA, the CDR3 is TGTGCCAGCACACATGAGGGGACCTCACCCCTCCACTTT.

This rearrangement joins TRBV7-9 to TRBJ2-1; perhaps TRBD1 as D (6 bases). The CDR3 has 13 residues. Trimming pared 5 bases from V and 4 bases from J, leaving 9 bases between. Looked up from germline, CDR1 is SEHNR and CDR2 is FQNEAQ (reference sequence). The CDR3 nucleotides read TGTGCCAGCAGCGAACAGGGATACAATGAGCAGTTCTTC. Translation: CASSEQGYNEQFF.

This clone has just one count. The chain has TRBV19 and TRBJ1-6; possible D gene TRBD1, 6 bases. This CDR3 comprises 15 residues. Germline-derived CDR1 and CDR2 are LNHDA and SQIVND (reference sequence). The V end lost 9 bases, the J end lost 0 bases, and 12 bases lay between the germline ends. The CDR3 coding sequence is TGTGCCAGCAGACAGGAGAGCTCCTATAATTCACCCCTCCACTTT. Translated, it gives CASRQESSYNSPLHF.

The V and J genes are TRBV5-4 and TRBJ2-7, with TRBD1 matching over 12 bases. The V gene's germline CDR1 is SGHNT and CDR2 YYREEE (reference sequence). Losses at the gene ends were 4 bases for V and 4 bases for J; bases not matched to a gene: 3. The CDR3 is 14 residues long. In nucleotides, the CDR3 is TGTGCCAGCAGCCCGGGACAGGGGGCTTACGAGCAGTACTTC. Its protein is CASSPGQGAYEQYF.

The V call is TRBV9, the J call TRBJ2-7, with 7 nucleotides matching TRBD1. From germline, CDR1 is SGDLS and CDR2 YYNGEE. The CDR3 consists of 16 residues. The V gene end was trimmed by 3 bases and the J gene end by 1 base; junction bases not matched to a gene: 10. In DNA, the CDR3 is TGTGCCAGCAGCGCAGGTGACAGGGCCGGGTCCTACGAGCAGTACTTC. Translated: CASSAGDRAGSYEQYF.

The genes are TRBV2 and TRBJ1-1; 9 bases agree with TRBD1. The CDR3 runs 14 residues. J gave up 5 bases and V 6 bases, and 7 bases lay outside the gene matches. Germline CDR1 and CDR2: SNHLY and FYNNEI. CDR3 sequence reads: CASRNRGLGTEAFF. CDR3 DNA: TGTGCCAGCAGGAACAGGGGGCTAGGGACTGAAGCTTTCTTT.

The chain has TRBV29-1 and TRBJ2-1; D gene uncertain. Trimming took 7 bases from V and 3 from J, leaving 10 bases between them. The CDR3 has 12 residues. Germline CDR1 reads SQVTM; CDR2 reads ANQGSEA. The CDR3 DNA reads TGCAGCGCTGACTTCAGCTACAATGAGCAGTTCTTC. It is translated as CSADFSYNEQFF.

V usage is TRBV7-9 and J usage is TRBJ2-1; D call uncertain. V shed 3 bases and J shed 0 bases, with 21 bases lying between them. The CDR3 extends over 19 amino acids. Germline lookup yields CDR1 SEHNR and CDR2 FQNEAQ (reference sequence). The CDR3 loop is CASSFPSQSETASYNEQFF. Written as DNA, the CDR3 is TGTGCCAGCAGCTTCCCCAGCCAGAGTGAGACCGCCTCCTACAATGAGCAGTTCTTC.

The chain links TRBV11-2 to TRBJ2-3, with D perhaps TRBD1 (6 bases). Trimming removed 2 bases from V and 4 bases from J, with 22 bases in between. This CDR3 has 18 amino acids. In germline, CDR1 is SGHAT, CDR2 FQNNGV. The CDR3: CASSLLFHSRGGADTQYF. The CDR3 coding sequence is TGTGCCAGCAGCTTATTATTTCATTCCAGGGGTGGCGCAGATACGCAGTATTTT.